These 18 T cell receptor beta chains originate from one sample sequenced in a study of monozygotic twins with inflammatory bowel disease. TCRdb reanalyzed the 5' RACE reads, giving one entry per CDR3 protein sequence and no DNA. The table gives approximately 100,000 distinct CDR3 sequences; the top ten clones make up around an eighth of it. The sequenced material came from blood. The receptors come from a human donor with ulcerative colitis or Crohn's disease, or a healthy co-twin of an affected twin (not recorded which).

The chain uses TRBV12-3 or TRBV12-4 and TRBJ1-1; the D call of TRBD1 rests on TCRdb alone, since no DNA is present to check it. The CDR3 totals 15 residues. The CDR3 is CASSLGGPGGTEAFF.

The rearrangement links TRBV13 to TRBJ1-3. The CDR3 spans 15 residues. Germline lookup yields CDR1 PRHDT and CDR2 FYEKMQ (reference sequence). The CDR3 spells CASSLVNVSGNTIYF.

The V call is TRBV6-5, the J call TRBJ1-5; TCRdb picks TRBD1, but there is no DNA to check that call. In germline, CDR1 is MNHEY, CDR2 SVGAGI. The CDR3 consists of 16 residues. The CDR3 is CASSSQQGLSNQPQHF.

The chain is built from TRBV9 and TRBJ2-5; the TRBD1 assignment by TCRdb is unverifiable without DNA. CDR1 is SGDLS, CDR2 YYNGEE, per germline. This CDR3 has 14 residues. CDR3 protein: CASSVDPDQETQYF. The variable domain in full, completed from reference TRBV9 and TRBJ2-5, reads DSGVTQTPKHLITATGQRVTLRCSPRSGDLSVYWYQQSLDQGLQFLIQYYNGEERAKGNILERFSAQQFPDLHSELNLSSLELGDSALYFCASSVDPDQETQYFGPGTRLLVL.

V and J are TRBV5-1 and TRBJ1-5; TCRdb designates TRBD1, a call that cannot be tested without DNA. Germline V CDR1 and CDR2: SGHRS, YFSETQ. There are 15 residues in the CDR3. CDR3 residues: CASSLGGGRPQPQHF.

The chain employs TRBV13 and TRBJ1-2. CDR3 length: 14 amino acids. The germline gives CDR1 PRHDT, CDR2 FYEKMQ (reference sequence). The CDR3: CASSYSAGLYGYTF.

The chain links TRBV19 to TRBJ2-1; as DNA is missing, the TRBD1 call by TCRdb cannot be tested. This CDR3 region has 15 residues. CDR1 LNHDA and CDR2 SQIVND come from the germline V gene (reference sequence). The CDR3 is CASSMTGGFHNEQFF.

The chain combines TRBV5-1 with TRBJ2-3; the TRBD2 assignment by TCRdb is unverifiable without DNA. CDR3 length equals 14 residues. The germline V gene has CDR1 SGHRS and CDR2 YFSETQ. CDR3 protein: CASLRGGSTDTQYF. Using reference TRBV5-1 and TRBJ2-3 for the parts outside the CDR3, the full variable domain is KAGVTQTPRYLIKTRGQQVTLSCSPISGHRSVSWYQQTPGQGLQFLFEYFSETQRNKGNFPGRFSGRQFSNSRSEMNVSTLELGDSALYLCASLRGGSTDTQYFGPGTRLTVL.

The CDR3 protein is CASSQDGEETQYF. This chain connects TRBV4-1 to TRBJ2-5. This CDR3 has 13 residues. CDR1 and CDR2 from the germline V gene are MGHRA and YSYEKL.

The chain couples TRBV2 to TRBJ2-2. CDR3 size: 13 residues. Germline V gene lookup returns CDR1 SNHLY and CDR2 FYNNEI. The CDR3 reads CASSVLNTGELFF. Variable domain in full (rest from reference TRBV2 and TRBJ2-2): EPEVTQTPSHQVTQMGQEVILRCVPISNHLYFYWYRQILGQKVEFLVSFYNNEISEKSEIFDDQFSVERPDGSNFTLKIRSTKLEDSAMYFCASSVLNTGELFFGEGSRLTVL.

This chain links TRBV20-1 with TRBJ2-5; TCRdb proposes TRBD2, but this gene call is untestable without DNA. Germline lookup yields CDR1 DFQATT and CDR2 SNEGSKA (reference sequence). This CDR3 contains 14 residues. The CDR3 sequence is CSARNSGRGETQYF.

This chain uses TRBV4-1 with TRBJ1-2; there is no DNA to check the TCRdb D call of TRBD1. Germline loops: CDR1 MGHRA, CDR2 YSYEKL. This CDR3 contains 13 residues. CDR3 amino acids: CASSRTGVYGYTF.

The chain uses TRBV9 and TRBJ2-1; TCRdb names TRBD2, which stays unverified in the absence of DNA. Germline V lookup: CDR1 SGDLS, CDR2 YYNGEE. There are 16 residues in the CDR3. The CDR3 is CASSRTAGGPANEQFF.

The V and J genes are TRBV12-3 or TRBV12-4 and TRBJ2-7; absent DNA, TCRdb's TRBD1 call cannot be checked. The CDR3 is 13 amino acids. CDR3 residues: CASSFTTGYEQYF.

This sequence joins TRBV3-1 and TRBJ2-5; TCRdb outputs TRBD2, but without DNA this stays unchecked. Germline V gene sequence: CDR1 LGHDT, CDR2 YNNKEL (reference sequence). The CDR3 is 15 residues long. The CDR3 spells CASSQGGTRDETQYF.

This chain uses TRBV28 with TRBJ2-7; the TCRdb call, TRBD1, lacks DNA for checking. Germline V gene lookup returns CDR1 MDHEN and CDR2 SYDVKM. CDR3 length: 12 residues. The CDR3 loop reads CASGHRSYEQYF.

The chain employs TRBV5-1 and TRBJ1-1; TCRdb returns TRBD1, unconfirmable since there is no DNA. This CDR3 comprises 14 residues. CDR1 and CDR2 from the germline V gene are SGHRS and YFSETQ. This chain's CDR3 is CASSRDRMNTEAFF.

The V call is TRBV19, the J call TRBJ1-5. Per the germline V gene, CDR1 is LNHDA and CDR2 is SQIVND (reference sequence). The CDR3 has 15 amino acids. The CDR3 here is CASSMTRERAQPQHF. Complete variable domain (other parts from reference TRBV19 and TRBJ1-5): DGGITQSPKYLFRKEGQNVTLSCEQNLNHDAMYWYRQDPGQGLRLIYYSQIVNDFQKGDIAEGYSVSREKKESFPLTVTSAQKNPTAFYLCASSMTRERAQPQHFGDGTRLSIL.